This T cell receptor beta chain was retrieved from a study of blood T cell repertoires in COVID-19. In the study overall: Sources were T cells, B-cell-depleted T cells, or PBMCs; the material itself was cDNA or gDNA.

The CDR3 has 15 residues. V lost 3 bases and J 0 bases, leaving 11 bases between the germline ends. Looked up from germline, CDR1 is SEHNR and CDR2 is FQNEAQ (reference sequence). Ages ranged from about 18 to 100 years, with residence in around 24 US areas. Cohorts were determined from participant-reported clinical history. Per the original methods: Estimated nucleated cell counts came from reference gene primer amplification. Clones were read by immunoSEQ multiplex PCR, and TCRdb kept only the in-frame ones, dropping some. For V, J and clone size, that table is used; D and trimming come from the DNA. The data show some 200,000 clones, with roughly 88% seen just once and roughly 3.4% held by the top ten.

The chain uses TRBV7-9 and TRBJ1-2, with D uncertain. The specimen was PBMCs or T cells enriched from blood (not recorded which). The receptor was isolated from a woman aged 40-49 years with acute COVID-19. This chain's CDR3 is CASSFPGGANYGYTF. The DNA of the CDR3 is TGTGCCAGCAGCTTCCCGGGAGGAGCTAACTATGGCTACACCTTC.